This T cell receptor (beta chain) was found in a study of T-cell reconstitution after alpha-beta-depleted transplantation in children. Regarding the study as a whole: Expanded graft clones, several hundred of them, were reportedly the source of alpha-beta T cells about two months after transplant. Among T cells one year after transplant, newly produced cells accounted for most counts and diversity.

This clonotype was seen ten or more times. Antigen: not known. The germline V gene has CDR1 MNHNS and CDR2 SASEGT. Trimming cost V 6 bases and J 1 base; bases outside gene matches: 8. This CDR3 is 17 amino acids long. The authors prepared the TCRbeta library with unique molecular identifiers. TCRdb processed the PCR reads anew with MiXCR; each CDR3 protein has one entry. The table lists about 580,000 distinct CDR3 sequences, roughly 23% of them singletons. This clonotype was sampled from a boy under two years old who had a stem cell transplant for acute myeloid leukemia, so the T cells may come from the graft donor. V is TRBV6-1 and J is TRBJ2-5; 13 bases match TRBD2. Sequences were derived from PBMCs, mostly from graft donor cells, sampled 360 days after TCRalphabeta/CD19-depleted stem cell transplant. The CDR3 nucleotides read TGTGCCAGCAGAGCTACGGGACTAGCGGGGCCCCAAGAGACCCAGTACTTC. It encodes CASRATGLAGPQETQYF.